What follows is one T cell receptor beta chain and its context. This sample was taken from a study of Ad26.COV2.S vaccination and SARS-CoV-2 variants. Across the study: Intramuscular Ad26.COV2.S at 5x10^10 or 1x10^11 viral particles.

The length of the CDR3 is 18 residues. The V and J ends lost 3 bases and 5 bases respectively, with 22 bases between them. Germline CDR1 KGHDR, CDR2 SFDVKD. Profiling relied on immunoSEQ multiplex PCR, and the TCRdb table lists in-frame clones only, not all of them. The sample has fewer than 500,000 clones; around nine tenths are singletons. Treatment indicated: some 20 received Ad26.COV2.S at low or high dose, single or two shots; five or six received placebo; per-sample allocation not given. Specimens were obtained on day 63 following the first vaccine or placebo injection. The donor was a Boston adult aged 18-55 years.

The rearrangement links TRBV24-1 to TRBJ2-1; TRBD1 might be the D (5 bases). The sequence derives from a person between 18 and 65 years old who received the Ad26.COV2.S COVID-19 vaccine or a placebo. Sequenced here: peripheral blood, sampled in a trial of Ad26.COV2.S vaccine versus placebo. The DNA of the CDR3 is TGTGCCACCAGTGATGCCGGAGCGCCTGGGGCAGCAAACAATGAGCAGTTCTTC. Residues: CATSDAGAPGAANNEQFF.